The rows below give T cell receptor beta chains drawn from one sample of a study of T cell responses to AZD1222 COVID-19 vaccine. Repertoires were generated with immunoSEQ multiplex PCR, while TCRdb's copy carries only in-frame clones and drops some. The profile shows more than 150,000 clones, 70% to 90% of them singletons. The sequenced sample was peripheral blood, obtained on day 0 of AZD1222 vaccination. The receptors were gathered from an adult in good health. Both conserved end residues are part of each CDR3. A D gene is named only where the DNA matches it firmly. Clone size is shown for a subset of rows, as once, few, many or a class of expanded clone.

d_call clone_size j_call v_call cdr3_aa cdr3_nt
- - TRBJ1-3 TRBV3-1/TRBV3-2 CASSPVSSGNTIYF TGTGCCAGCAGCCCGGTGTCTTCAGGAAACACCATATATTTT
- - TRBJ1-2 TRBV4-1 CASSQDWTANYGYTF TGCGCCAGCAGCCAAGACTGGACGGCTAACTATGGCTACACCTTC
TRBD1 - TRBJ2-5 TRBV24-1 CATSDTRDRQETQYF TGTGCCACCAGTGACACCCGGGACAGGCAAGAGACCCAGTACTTC
TRBD2 - TRBJ2-1 TRBV7-2 CASQLGPSGTNEQFF TGTGCCTCACAGCTTGGCCCTAGCGGTACCAATGAGCAGTTCTTC
- - TRBJ2-1 TRBV29-1 CSVGWSSYNEQFF TGCAGCGTTGGCTGGAGCTCCTACAATGAGCAGTTCTTC
- - TRBJ1-5 TRBV18 CASSGVGGSNQPQHF TGTGCCAGCTCCGGTGTGGGCGGAAGCAATCAGCCCCAGCATTTT
TRBD1 - TRBJ1-6 TRBV19 CASSDRGQDSPLHF TGTGCCAGTAGTGACAGGGGGCAAGATTCACCCCTCCACTTT
TRBD2 once TRBJ2-3 TRBV14 CASSPLGLARTDTQYF TGTGCCAGCAGCCCCCTGGGACTAGCGCGCACAGATACGCAGTATTTT
- - TRBJ2-5 TRBV30 CAWTLHRAETQYF TGTGCCTGGACCCTCCACAGGGCAGAGACCCAGTACTTC
TRBD2 - TRBJ2-3 TRBV5-1 CASSTTGTSQDTQYF TGCGCCAGCAGCACTACCGGGACTAGCCAAGATACGCAGTATTTT
- - TRBJ1-5 TRBV24-1 CATSEAVGVNQPQHF TGTGCCACCAGTGAAGCGGTGGGCGTCAATCAGCCCCAGCATTTT
TRBD1 - TRBJ2-2 TRBV5-5 CASSRDRGRTGELFF TGTGCCAGCAGCCGGGACAGGGGTAGGACCGGGGAGCTGTTTTTT
- - TRBJ1-2 TRBV18 CASSPEGAAGGYGYTF TGTGCCAGCTCACCTGAGGGTGCCGCCGGTGGGTATGGCTACACCTTC
TRBD2 - TRBJ2-5 TRBV10-1 CASSESETLGGETQYF TGCGCCAGCAGTGAGTCAGAGACTCTCGGGGGGGAGACCCAGTACTTC
TRBD1 - TRBJ1-4 TRBV5-1 CASSGDRGEKLFF TGCGCCAGCAGCGGGGACAGGGGAGAAAAACTGTTTTTT
TRBD2 - TRBJ2-3 TRBV6-5 CASSYRASGSTDTQYF TGTGCCAGCAGTTATAGGGCTAGCGGATCCACAGATACGCAGTATTTT
- - TRBJ1-2 TRBV27 CASRPGQNYGYTF TGTGCCAGCAGGCCCGGACAGAACTATGGCTACACCTTC
- once TRBJ2-5 TRBV7-3 CASSPGLNRETQYF TGTGCCAGCAGCCCCGGACTAAATCGGGAGACCCAGTACTTC
- - TRBJ1-1 TRBV19 CASRTLLVNTEAFF TGTGCCAGTAGAACCCTCCTGGTGAACACTGAAGCTTTCTTT
TRBD2 - TRBJ2-1 TRBV30 CAWSAPHLAGGHEQFF TGTGCCTGGAGCGCGCCTCACCTAGCGGGAGGACATGAGCAGTTCTTC
- - TRBJ2-3 TRBV12-3/TRBV12-4 CASSRILTDTQYF TGTGCCAGCAGCAGGATCCTCACAGATACGCAGTATTTT
TRBD1 - TRBJ1-1 TRBV7-8 CASSRIQGAQDTEAFF TGTGCCAGCAGCAGAATACAGGGGGCGCAGGACACTGAAGCTTTCTTT
- - TRBJ2-2 TRBV18 CASSPLTGVAGELFF TGTGCCAGCTCACCTTTGACAGGCGTCGCCGGGGAGCTGTTTTTT